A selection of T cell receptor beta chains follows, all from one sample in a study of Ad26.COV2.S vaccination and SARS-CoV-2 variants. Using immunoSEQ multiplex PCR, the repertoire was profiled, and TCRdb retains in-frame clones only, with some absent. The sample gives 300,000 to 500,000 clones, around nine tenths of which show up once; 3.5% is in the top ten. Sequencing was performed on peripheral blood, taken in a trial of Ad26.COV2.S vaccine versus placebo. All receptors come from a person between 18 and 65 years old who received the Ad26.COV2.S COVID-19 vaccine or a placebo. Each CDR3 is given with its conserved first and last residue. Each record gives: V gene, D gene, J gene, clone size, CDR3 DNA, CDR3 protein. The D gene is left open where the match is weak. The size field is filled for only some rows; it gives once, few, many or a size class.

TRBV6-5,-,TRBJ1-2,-,TGTGCCAGCAGTTTCGGGACCGCAGTAGTTGATGGCTACACCTTC,CASSFGTAVVDGYTF
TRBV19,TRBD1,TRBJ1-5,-,TGTGCCAGTAGTATATTAGGGACAGGGTATAATCAGCCCCAGCATTTT,CASSILGTGYNQPQHF
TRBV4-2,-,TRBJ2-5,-,TGTGCCAGCAGCCAAGCCGGTTCGCGGGGGCCCCAAGAGACCCAGTACTTC,CASSQAGSRGPQETQYF
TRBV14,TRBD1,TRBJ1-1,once,TGTGCCAGCAGCCAAGGAGACAGGGCGTTCTCTGAAGCTTTCTTT,CASSQGDRAFSEAFF
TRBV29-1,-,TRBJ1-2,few,TGCAGCGTTGAACCCCCCGGGAGGCGTGCTAGGAGCTACACCTTC,CSVEPPGRRARSYTF
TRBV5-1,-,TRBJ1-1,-,TGCGCCAGCAACCTCAGCCCCGGGATCACTGAAGCTTTCTTT,CASNLSPGITEAFF
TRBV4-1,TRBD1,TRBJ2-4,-,TGCGCCAGCACCAACGACAGGGGACTAGCCAAAAACATTCAGTACTTC,CASTNDRGLAKNIQYF
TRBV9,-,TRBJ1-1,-,TGTGCCAGCAGCGCTCGGAGGGGGACGCTGAACACTGAAGCTTTCTTT,CASSARRGTLNTEAFF
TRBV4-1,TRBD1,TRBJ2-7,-,TGCGCCAGCAGCCCCCTACCTAAGGGGGCTGTGGGGGAGCAGTACTTC,CASSPLPKGAVGEQYF
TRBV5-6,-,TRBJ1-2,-,TGTGCCAGCAGCTTGGTGGCTTCCAGTGGCTACACCTTC,CASSLVASSGYTF
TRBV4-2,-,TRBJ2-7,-,TGTGCCAGCAGCCAGCAACACCAGGAGGCCTACGAGCAGTACTTC,CASSQQHQEAYEQYF
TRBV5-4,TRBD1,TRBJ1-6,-,TGTGCCAGCAGCTCCGACAGGGGAGTGAGTTCACCCCTCCACTTT,CASSSDRGVSSPLHF
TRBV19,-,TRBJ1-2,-,TGTGCCAGTTACTCACAGCTATATGGCTACACCTTC,CASYSQLYGYTF
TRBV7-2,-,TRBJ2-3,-,TGTGCCAGCAGCTTAGCGAGAGATACGCAGTATTTT,CASSLARDTQYF
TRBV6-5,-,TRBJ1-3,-,TGTGCCAGCAGTACCCGGACAGAAGGAAACACCATATATTTT,CASSTRTEGNTIYF
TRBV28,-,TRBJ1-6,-,TGTGCCAGCAGCCCACAGGGTGAGGGGGGCTCACCCCTCCACTTT,CASSPQGEGGSPLHF
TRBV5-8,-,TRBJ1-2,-,TGTGCCAGCAGCTTACGAACAGAGACTGGCTACACCTTC,CASSLRTETGYTF
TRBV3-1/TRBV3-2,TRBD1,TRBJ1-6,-,TGTGCCAGCAGCCAGCCGGGACAGAGAAATTCACCCCTCCACTTT,CASSQPGQRNSPLHF
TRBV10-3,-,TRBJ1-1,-,TGTGCCATCGGGTTACAGGGGAACACTGAAGCTTTCTTT,CAIGLQGNTEAFF
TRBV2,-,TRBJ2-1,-,TGTGCCAGCAGCAACAATGAGCAGTTCTTC,CASSNNEQFF
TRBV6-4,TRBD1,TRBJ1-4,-,TGTGCCAGCAATTTCGCCAGGGGGCGCCCTGAAAAACTGTTTTTT,CASNFARGRPEKLFF
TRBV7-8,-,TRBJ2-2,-,TGTGCCAGCAGCTTAGGGGGCAGTTGGTATCAGGGAGCCACCGGGGAGCTGTTTTTT,CASSLGGSWYQGATGELFF
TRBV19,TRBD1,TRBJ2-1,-,TGTGCCAGTAGTTCAGGGGGCTATGAGCAGTTCTTC,CASSSGGYEQFF
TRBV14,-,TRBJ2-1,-,TGTGCCAGCAGCTCCGCGTGGGGCAATGAGCAGTTCTTC,CASSSAWGNEQFF
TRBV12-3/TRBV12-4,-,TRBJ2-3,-,TGTGCCAGCAGTTTCACAGATACGCAGTATTTT,CASSFTDTQYF
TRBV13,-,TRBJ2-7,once,TGTGCCAGCAGCTTAGGCCGAGGTCCCTACGAGCAGTACTTC,CASSLGRGPYEQYF
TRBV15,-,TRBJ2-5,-,TGTGCCACCAGCAGAGGCCAGTCGTACCAAGAGACCCAGTACTTC,CATSRGQSYQETQYF
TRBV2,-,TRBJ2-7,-,TGTGCCAGCACCGAGAGGGGCTTCTCCTACGAGCAGTACTTC,CASTERGFSYEQYF
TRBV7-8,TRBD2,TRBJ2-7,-,TGTGCCAGCAGCCGGTGGACTAGCGCCTACGAGCAGTACTTC,CASSRWTSAYEQYF
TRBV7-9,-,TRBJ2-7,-,TGTGCCAGCAGCCTAAGACTAGCCTACGAGCAGTACTTC,CASSLRLAYEQYF
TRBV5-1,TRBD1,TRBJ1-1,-,TGCGCCAGCAGCTTCGGACAGGCGACGGGTGAAGCTTTCTTT,CASSFGQATGEAFF
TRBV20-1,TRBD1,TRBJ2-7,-,TGCAGTGCTAGTGAGGGGGACAGGGGTTTCTACGAGCAGTACTTC,CSASEGDRGFYEQYF
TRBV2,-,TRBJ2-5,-,TGTGCCAGCATCCAAGACCACCAAGAGACCCAGTACTTC,CASIQDHQETQYF
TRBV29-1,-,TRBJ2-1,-,TGCAGCGTTTTTCGGGGTGGCAATGAGCAGTTCTTC,CSVFRGGNEQFF
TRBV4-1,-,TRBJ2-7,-,TGCGCCAGCAGCCAAGATTTTAAGTACGAGCAGTACTTC,CASSQDFKYEQYF
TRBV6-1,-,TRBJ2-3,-,TGTGCCAGCAGTGAATCAGCAGATACGCAGTATTTT,CASSESADTQYF
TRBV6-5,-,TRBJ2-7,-,TGTGCCAGCCATACGGGGCAGGGCCAAGACCACGAGCAGTACTTC,CASHTGQGQDHEQYF
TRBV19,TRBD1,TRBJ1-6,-,TGTGCCAGTAGCCGCAGGGGGCTCGACTATAATTCACCCCTCCACTTT,CASSRRGLDYNSPLHF
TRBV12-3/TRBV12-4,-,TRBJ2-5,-,TGTGCCAGCAGTCCAGAGTTAGGGGCGCCCCAGTACTTC,CASSPELGAPQYF
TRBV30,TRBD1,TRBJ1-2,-,TGTGCCTGGAGTCAAAAGACAGGGATGAGCGATGGCTACACCTTC,CAWSQKTGMSDGYTF
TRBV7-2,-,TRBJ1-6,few,TGTGCCAGCAGCCCAGCTCCGAGGAATTCACCCCTCCACTTT,CASSPAPRNSPLHF
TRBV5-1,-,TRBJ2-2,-,TGCGCCAGCAGCTGGCGGGGGCCCCCGGGGGAGCTGTTTTTT,CASSWRGPPGELFF
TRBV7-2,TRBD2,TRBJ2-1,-,TGTGCCAGCAGCTTAGGGGAGCGGGGGGCCCTCAATGAGCAGTTCTTC,CASSLGERGALNEQFF
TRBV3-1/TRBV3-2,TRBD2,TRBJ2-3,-,TGTGCCAGCAGCCAAGTACTAGCGGGGGTTACGCAGTATTTT,CASSQVLAGVTQYF
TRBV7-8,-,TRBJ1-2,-,TGTGCCAGCAGCTCAGTAGACAGTGATGGCTACACCTTC,CASSSVDSDGYTF
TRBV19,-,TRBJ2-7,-,TGTGCCAGTAGTATCGCGGACCTATACGAGCAGTACTTC,CASSIADLYEQYF
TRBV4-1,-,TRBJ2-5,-,TGCGCCAGCAGCCAAGGTCCTCTCCCGCGAGAGACCCAGTACTTC,CASSQGPLPRETQYF
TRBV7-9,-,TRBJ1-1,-,TGTGCCAGCAGCTTAGCCGATGAAGCTTTCTTT,CASSLADEAFF
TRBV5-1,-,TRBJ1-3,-,TGCGCCAGCAGCTTGGCCCAGGGCATCGGAAACACCATATATTTT,CASSLAQGIGNTIYF
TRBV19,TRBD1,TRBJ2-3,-,TGTGCCAGTAATGGACAGGCCTTGGGGACAGATACGCAGTATTTT,CASNGQALGTDTQYF
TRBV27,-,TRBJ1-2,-,TGTGCCAGCAGCAACAGGGCCGCCGATTTCTATGGCTACACCTTC,CASSNRAADFYGYTF
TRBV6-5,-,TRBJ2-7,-,TGTGCCAGCTTGGGCCAGGCTCTCGAGCAGTACTTC,CASLGQALEQYF
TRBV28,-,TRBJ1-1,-,TGTGCCAGCAGTTCGCCCGATGCCCACGAGACTGAAGCTTTCTTT,CASSSPDAHETEAFF
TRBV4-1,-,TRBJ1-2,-,TGCGCCAGCAGCCAAGATCACGGGGCCCGAAAACTATATGGCTACACCTTC,CASSQDHGARKLYGYTF
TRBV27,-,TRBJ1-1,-,TGTGCCAGCAGTTCCCTTTGGAGGGGTGGGGACACTGAAGCTTTCTTT,CASSSLWRGGDTEAFF
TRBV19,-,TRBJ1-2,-,TGTGCCAGTAGTATTAGTTTCCGCTATGGCTACACCTTC,CASSISFRYGYTF
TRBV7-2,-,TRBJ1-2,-,TGTGCCAGCAGCTTTCAGGCTTGGTATGGCTACACCTTC,CASSFQAWYGYTF
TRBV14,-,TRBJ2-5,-,TGTGCCAGCAGCCAAGCGAGCTTTGACACCTCGCACCAAGAGACCCAGTACTTC,CASSQASFDTSHQETQYF
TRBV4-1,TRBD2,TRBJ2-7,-,TGCGCCAGCAGCTTGCGGACTAGCGGGGGGACTTACGAGCAGTACTTC,CASSLRTSGGTYEQYF
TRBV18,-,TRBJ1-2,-,TGTGCCAGCTCACGCAACCGGGACGGACCAGTCTATGGCTACACCTTC,CASSRNRDGPVYGYTF